This T cell receptor beta chain was captured by sequencing in a study of T cells after yellow fever vaccination. At the level of the study: Libraries from low-cell-number fractions were prepared with the SMART-Seq v4 Ultra Low Input RNA kit. Notes on the study in general: When the response was secondary, it was weaker but reached its peak faster, day 5 versus 15.

TCRdb passed the 5' RACE reads through MiXCR, listing each CDR3 protein once. The sample lists over 250,000 distinct CDR3 sequences, 4.1% occurring once. Points on this clonotype: The antigen remains unidentified.

From germline, CDR1 is MNHEY and CDR2 SMNVEV (reference sequence). Trimming removed 11 bases from V and 1 base from J, with 9 bases in between. The CDR3 is 12 amino acids. The rearrangement joins TRBV27 to TRBJ2-1; D may be TRBD2 (7 bases). This clonotype was sampled from a man aged 18 to 35 who received the YFV17D yellow fever vaccine. Here the sequenced sample was PBMCs, taken 5 days after the yellow fever booster vaccination. In DNA, the CDR3 is TGTGCCGGGGGGGCATCCTACAATGAGCAGTTCTTC. The encoded protein is CAGGASYNEQFF.